Shown below are 7 T cell receptor beta chains from a single sample sequenced in a study of OX40 agonist ivuxolimab in advanced cancers. Receptors were amplified or captured by the immunoSEQ multiplex PCR assay. TCRdb re-hosts the immuneACCESS table, in-frame sequences only. Its copies lack some clones; in the studies checked, an unresolved V gene accounts for under half of them, and the cause for the rest is not known. For this sample the table gives about 44,000 clones, of which nearly 90% were detected only once. Around 18% of the sample comes from the top ten. Here the sequenced sample was CD4+ or CD8+ T cells sorted from blood, taken in a trial of the OX40 agonist ivuxolimab. These receptors originate from an adult with an advanced solid tumor such as melanoma, head and neck, liver or kidney cancer.

This clone has just one count. The CDR3 region has the DNA TGTGCCAGCAGTTGGGACCTTAACTATGGCTACACCTTC. Its translation is CASSWDLNYGYTF. The V gene is TRBV5-8, the J gene TRBJ1-2; possibly TRBD1 for D (5 bases). Germline V gives CDR1 SGHTS, CDR2 YDEGEE. The CDR3 consists of 13 residues. V lost 5 bases to trimming and J lost 1 base, with 9 bases between them.

The chain has TRBV9 and TRBJ2-7; no definite D call. V lost 1 base and J lost 0, with 8 bases in between. CDR3 length equals 14 residues. Germline V gene sequence: CDR1 SGDLS, CDR2 YYNGEE. The CDR3 region has the DNA TGTGCCAGCAGCGTATCAAGCGTCTCCTACGAGCAGTACTTC. This translates into CASSVSSVSYEQYF.

The V and J genes are TRBV7-9 and TRBJ2-1; D might be TRBD2 (5 bases). CDR1 SEHNR and CDR2 FQNEAQ come from the germline V gene (reference sequence). CDR3 length: 12 amino acids. V was trimmed by 5 bases and J by 10 bases, leaving 12 bases between them. CDR3 nucleotides: TGTGCCAGCAGCCTACTAGTATCGGAGCAGTTCTTC. Protein product: CASSLLVSEQFF. Full variable domain (remainder filled in from reference TRBV7-9 and TRBJ2-1): DTGVSQNPRHKITKRGQNVTFRCDPISEHNRLYWYRQTLGQGPEFLTYFQNEAQLEKSRLLSDRFSAERPKGSFSTLEIQRTEQGDSAMYLCASSLLVSEQFFGPGTRLTVL.

The CDR3 loop is CASSPNRGSAFF. Here the CDR3 DNA reads TGTGCCAGCAGTCCAAACAGGGGTTCAGCTTTCTTT. This rearrangement joins TRBV27 to TRBJ1-1; 7 bases map to TRBD1. V gave up 5 bases and J gave up 10 bases; unmatched junction bases: 7. The CDR3 spans 12 residues. The V gene's germline CDR1 is MNHEY and CDR2 SMNVEV (reference sequence).

The V call is TRBV5-1, the J call TRBJ2-5; no firm D call. Trimming took off 4 bases at V and 5 bases at J, with 9 bases between the two ends. The CDR3 is made up of 12 amino acids. From germline, CDR1 is SGHRS and CDR2 YFSETQ. The CDR3: CASSLTDETQYF. The CDR3 region has the DNA TGCGCCAGCAGCCTAACCGACGAGACCCAGTACTTC.

This clone was detected a few times. V and J are TRBV7-6 and TRBJ1-5; possible D gene TRBD1, 5 bases. Trimming shortened V by 8 bases and J by 4 bases, and 12 bases separated the two germline ends. This CDR3 is built from 13 residues. Per germline, CDR1 SGHVS and CDR2 FNYEAQ. The CDR3 reads CASAWGENQPQHF. DNA of the CDR3: TGTGCCAGCGCTTGGGGCGAGAATCAGCCCCAGCATTTT.

The chain employs TRBV28 and TRBJ2-5; either TRBD1 or TRBD2 may fit D (5 bases each). From germline, CDR1 is MDHEN and CDR2 SYDVKM. This CDR3 is built from 13 residues. V lost 3 bases and J lost 7, with 12 bases in between. The DNA of the CDR3 is TGTGCCAGCAGTTTGAGAGGGGATTTGACCCAGTACTTC. Amino acid sequence: CASSLRGDLTQYF.